The 14 T cell receptor beta chains below were found in one sample sequenced in a study of blood T cell repertoires in COVID-19. This table comes from immunoSEQ multiplex PCR, and its TCRdb copy is limited to in-frame clones, with some not included. The data contain fewer than 250,000 clones, roughly 80% of them singletons. Sequences were obtained from PBMCs or T cells enriched from blood (not recorded which). The source is a woman younger than 45 who had recovered from COVID-19.

This clone was seen just once. The chain joins TRBV5-1 to TRBJ1-1, with 7 positions matching TRBD1. Germline lookup yields CDR1 SGHRS and CDR2 YFSETQ. V was clipped by 4 bases and J by 4 bases; unmatched bases: 7. This CDR3 comprises 14 residues. The CDR3 protein is CASSRGTASTEAFF. The DNA of the CDR3 is TGCGCCAGCAGCAGAGGGACAGCGAGCACTGAAGCTTTCTTT. Full variable domain (remainder filled in from reference TRBV5-1 and TRBJ1-1): KAGVTQTPRYLIKTRGQQVTLSCSPISGHRSVSWYQQTPGQGLQFLFEYFSETQRNKGNFPGRFSGRQFSNSRSEMNVSTLELGDSALYLCASSRGTASTEAFFGQGTRLTVV.

This clone was seen a single time. The J gene is TRBJ1-1, the V gene TRBV9; possibly TRBD1 for D (6 bases). The V end was cut by 3 bases, the J end by 3 bases, with 12 bases between. CDR3 size: 14 residues. Germline CDR1 SGDLS, CDR2 YYNGEE. CDR3 residues: CASSATGADTEAFF. CDR3 sequence (DNA): TGTGCCAGCAGCGCGACAGGCGCGGACACTGAAGCTTTCTTT.

The chain has TRBV18 and TRBJ2-1; TRBD1 matches at 7 bases. Germline lookup yields CDR1 KGHSH and CDR2 LQKENI. Trimming cost V 5 bases and J 7 bases; bases outside gene matches: 11. The CDR3 contains 15 residues. This chain's CDR3 is CASSVGTVGINEQFF. In DNA, the CDR3 is TGTGCCAGCTCAGTCGGGACAGTAGGTATAAATGAGCAGTTCTTC.

The chain links TRBV5-1 to TRBJ2-6; 7 nucleotides match TRBD1. Trimming took 7 bases from V and 4 from J; bases not matched to a gene: 17. The germline V gene encodes CDR1 SGHRS and CDR2 YFSETQ. This CDR3 region has 18 residues. CDR3 residues: CASLGDRPKISGANVLTF. The CDR3 DNA follows: TGCGCCAGCCTCGGGGACAGACCTAAAATTTCCGGGGCCAACGTCCTGACTTTC.

This clone appeared once. V and J are TRBV29-1 and TRBJ1-1; a weak D match, TRBD1 (6 bases). The CDR3 covers 15 residues. The germline CDR1 and CDR2 sequences are SQVTM and ANQGSEA. V was shortened by 0 bases and J by 5 bases, with 16 bases between the two germline ends. The CDR3 spells CSVEDPRGGPTEAFF. CDR3 DNA: TGCAGCGTTGAAGATCCGCGGGGGGGGCCTACTGAAGCTTTCTTT.

The chain combines TRBV12-3 or TRBV12-4 with TRBJ1-2; D is unresolved. Between the trimmed V and J ends, which lost 6 bases and 0 bases, there was a span of 8 bases. The CDR3 runs to 13 residues. The CDR3 protein is CASSLDTNYGYTF. The CDR3 DNA follows: TGTGCCAGCAGCCTCGACACTAACTATGGCTACACCTTC.

This clone was detected many times. The V gene is TRBV25-1, the J gene TRBJ1-6; D might be TRBD1 (5 bases). CDR3 length: 13 amino acids. Trimming pared 7 bases from V and 10 bases from J, leaving 14 bases between. The germline gives CDR1 MGHDK, CDR2 SYGVNS. CDR3 region: CASKAGFSSPLHF. The DNA of the CDR3 is TGTGCCAGCAAGGCAGGGTTCTCATCACCCCTCCACTTT. Full variable domain (remainder filled in from reference TRBV25-1 and TRBJ1-6): EADIYQTPRYLVIGTGKKITLECSQTMGHDKMYWYQQDPGMELHLIHYSYGVNSTEKGDLSSESTVSRIRTEHFPLTLESARPSHTSQYLCASKAGFSSPLHFGNGTRLTVT.

The chain uses TRBV28 and TRBJ1-2, with D perhaps TRBD1 (5 bases). The V gene lost 7 bases and the J gene lost 4 bases, with 22 bases spanning the gap. The germline V gene encodes CDR1 MDHEN and CDR2 SYDVKM. This CDR3 contains 16 residues. CDR3 amino acids: CASTRRQTGGSYGYTF. CDR3 coding DNA: TGTGCCAGCACCCGCAGGCAGACCGGGGGGAGCTATGGCTACACCTTC.

Ten or more counts support this clone. The chain links TRBV4-2 to TRBJ2-2, with 10 bases fitting TRBD2. Trimming at V came to 0 bases and at J to 6 bases, leaving 1 base not matched to a gene. The CDR3 is made up of 15 amino acids. Germline V gene sequence: CDR1 LGHNA, CDR2 YNFKEQ. Here the CDR3 DNA reads TGTGCCAGCAGCCAAGAAGCGGGGGGGCCCGGGGAGCTGTTTTTT. Translation gives CASSQEAGGPGELFF.

The V call is TRBV25-1, the J call TRBJ1-4, with 8 positions matching TRBD1. The CDR3 spans 17 residues. The germline gives CDR1 MGHDK, CDR2 SYGVNS. The trim removed 1 base at V and 7 bases at J, leaving 11 bases unmatched. The CDR3 loop reads CASSELGRGRGLEKLFF. The CDR3 DNA follows: TGTGCCAGCAGTGAATTAGGGAGGGGCAGGGGGCTTGAAAAACTGTTTTTT.

This sequence joins TRBV18 and TRBJ1-4, with TRBD1 matching 9 bases. Germline values: CDR1 KGHSH, CDR2 LQKENI. The CDR3 covers 16 residues. V shed 6 bases and J 8 bases; nucleotides not matched to a gene: 13. For the CDR3, the DNA is TGTGCCAGCTCTTCCTACGTGGGACAGGGAGGAGAAAAACTGTTTTTT. Residues: CASSSYVGQGGEKLFF.

This clone was seen only once. V usage is TRBV5-1 and J usage is TRBJ2-3; D not certain. The ends were cut back, 0 bases at V and 6 bases at J, with 5 bases in the middle. In germline, CDR1 is SGHRS, CDR2 YFSETQ. The CDR3 is 12 residues long. The CDR3 coding sequence is TGCGCCAGCAGCTTGGGGCAGGATACGCAGTATTTT. Its protein is CASSLGQDTQYF.

The CDR3 reads CAWSPFKLAGVQYEQFF. The CDR3 region has the DNA TGTGCCTGGAGCCCCTTTAAGCTAGCGGGAGTTCAATATGAGCAGTTCTTC. The J gene is TRBJ2-1, the V gene TRBV30, with 10 bases aligning to TRBD2. CDR1 is GTSNPN, CDR2 SVGIG, per germline (reference sequence). After removal of 3 bases from V and 8 bases from J, the junction contained 16 bases not matched to a gene. The CDR3 totals 17 residues.

This chain links TRBV6-2 or TRBV6-3 with TRBJ2-5, with 7 nucleotides matching TRBD1. The CDR3 has 14 amino acids. V lost 5 bases, J lost 3 bases, and 6 bases stayed unmatched. Germline values: CDR1 MNHEY, CDR2 SVGEGT. The CDR3 sequence: CASSDDGTEETQYF. The CDR3 nucleotides read TGTGCCAGCAGTGATGACGGGACAGAAGAGACCCAGTACTTC.